The next 23 T cell receptor beta chains were all read from a single sample in a study of regulatory T cells in long-lasting Graves disease. With iRepertoire HTBI primers and Arm-PCR of CDR3 regions, TCR beta libraries were built. Each CDR3 protein gets one entry after TCRdb re-called the multiplex PCR reads with MiXCR. This table holds 400,000 to 450,000 distinct CDR3 sequences, about 15% found once. Time point defined: newly diagnosed GD, antithyroid drugs for less than 3 months. RNA from PBMCs was the source of the TCR library. The same sample was also studied in work on T cells in Graves' hyperthyroidism and ophthalmopathy.

The source was peripheral blood mononuclear cells (PBMCs), collected at new diagnosis, from a patient treated with antithyroid drugs. These receptors were obtained from a young woman with Graves disease.

Many counts were recorded for this clonotype. V gene TRBV11-2 combines with J gene TRBJ2-1; D remains unclear. Trimming removed 5 bases at V and 8 bases at J, with 19 bases between. The germline gives CDR1 SGHAT, CDR2 FQNNGV. The CDR3 has 15 residues. DNA of the CDR3: TGTGCCAGCAGCGCCCCGGGTGGGTGGGCCGATGAGCAGTTCTTC. Translated: CASSAPGGWADEQFF.

This clonotype was counted a few times. This chain connects TRBV5-6 to TRBJ2-3, with D uncertain. This CDR3 has 15 amino acids. From germline, CDR1 is SGHDT and CDR2 YYEEEE. The V gene lost 0 bases and the J gene lost 3 bases, with 11 bases spanning the gap. CDR3: CASSLGVGWTDTQYF. For the CDR3, the DNA is TGTGCCAGCAGCTTGGGGGTCGGGTGGACAGATACGCAGTATTTT.

This clonotype came up many times. The chain carries TRBV20-1 and TRBJ2-3; D could derive from TRBD1 or TRBD2 (5 bases each). Looked up from germline, CDR1 is DFQATT and CDR2 is SNEGSKA (reference sequence). CDR3 length equals 13 residues. Between the trimmed V and J ends, which lost 0 bases and 4 bases, there was a span of 8 bases. The CDR3 here is CSAREPGPDTQYF. The DNA of the CDR3 is TGCAGTGCTAGAGAACCGGGACCAGATACGCAGTATTTT.

This clonotype was found a few times. The chain couples TRBV7-8 to TRBJ2-7; TRBD1 aligns across 7 bases. This CDR3 has 16 amino acids. V was clipped by 5 bases and J by 0 bases; unmatched bases: 10. Germline V CDR1 and CDR2: SGHVS, FQNEAQ. CDR3 protein: CASSTQPTGSSYEQYF. CDR3 in DNA: TGTGCCAGCAGCACACAGCCGACAGGGAGCTCCTACGAGCAGTACTTC. Full variable domain (remainder filled in from reference TRBV7-8 and TRBJ2-7): GAGVSQSPRYKVAKRGQDVALRCDPISGHVSLFWYQQALGQGPEFLTYFQNEAQLDKSGLPSDRFFAERPEGSVSTLKIQRTQQEDSAVYLCASSTQPTGSSYEQYFGPGTRLTVT.

This clonotype was recorded at least ten times. The chain links TRBV10-1 to TRBJ2-3; weak D call: TRBD1 (5 bases). Germline-derived CDR1 and CDR2 are WNHNN and SYGVQD (reference sequence). The CDR3 consists of 15 residues. With 10 bases removed from V and 2 bases from J, the gap between germline ends came to 19 bases. The CDR3 here is CANPTDRRITDTQYF. DNA for the CDR3: TGCGCCAACCCCACCGACAGACGGATCACAGATACGCAGTATTTT.

This clonotype was seen many times. The gene calls are TRBV3-1 and TRBJ2-3, with 13 bases aligning to TRBD2. The V gene's germline CDR1 is LGHDT and CDR2 YNNKEL (reference sequence). The CDR3 contains 18 residues. With 1 base clipped from V and 5 bases from J, the junction kept 9 bases outside the gene matches. The CDR3 sequence is CASSQVLAGGRYGDTQYF. The CDR3 nucleotides read TGTGCCAGCAGCCAAGTACTAGCGGGAGGGCGATATGGAGATACGCAGTATTTT.

This clonotype was seen many times. The V call is TRBV11-3, the J call TRBJ1-1, with 10 nucleotides matching TRBD1. This CDR3 has 15 residues. Germline V gives CDR1 SGHNT, CDR2 YENEEA. V trimming: 5 bases; J trimming: 4 bases; junction bases outside the gene matches: 7. This CDR3 is CASSLLGQGTTEAFF. The CDR3 region has the DNA TGTGCCAGCAGCCTTTTGGGACAGGGGACCACTGAAGCTTTCTTT.

V usage is TRBV12-3 or TRBV12-4 and J usage is TRBJ2-5; D is unresolved. The V gene lost 5 bases and the J gene lost 11 bases, with 18 bases spanning the gap. The CDR3 covers 13 residues. This CDR3 is CASSPPAYNEQYF. DNA of the CDR3: TGTGCCAGCAGTCCCCCGGCCTACAATGAGCAGTACTTC.

This clonotype has a handful of counts. V and J are TRBV7-3 and TRBJ2-1, with 9 bases that match TRBD2. Germline values: CDR1 SGHTA, CDR2 FQGTGA. This CDR3 comprises 14 residues. Unmatched junction bases numbered 11, after V lost 5 bases and J lost 12 bases. CDR3 protein: CASSVSGRTDGQFF. CDR3 bases: TGTGCCAGCAGCGTTAGCGGGAGAACGGATGGGCAGTTCTTC.

This clonotype was counted ten times or more. This chain joins TRBV20-1 and TRBJ2-6; D call uncertain. The CDR3 runs 19 residues. In germline, CDR1 is DFQATT, CDR2 SNEGSKA (reference sequence). The V end lost 0 bases, the J end lost 3 bases, and 21 bases lay between the germline ends. The CDR3 here is CSARDASSRTHSGANVLTF. Here the CDR3 DNA reads TGCAGTGCTAGAGACGCCTCGAGCAGGACCCATAGTGGGGCCAACGTCCTGACTTTC.

The chain employs TRBV28 and TRBJ1-2; weak D call: TRBD1 (6 bases). The CDR3 consists of 14 residues. Germline V gene lookup returns CDR1 MDHEN and CDR2 SYDVKM. V dropped 5 bases and J dropped 7 bases, with 17 bases sitting between them. For the CDR3, the DNA is TGTGCCAGCAGTGAACAGTTGGGGACAAGTGGCTACACCTTC. Translating it yields CASSEQLGTSGYTF.

The V and J genes are TRBV7-6 and TRBJ2-5, with TRBD2 matching over 15 bases. Looked up from germline, CDR1 is SGHVS and CDR2 is FNYEAQ. The trim removed 5 bases at V and 1 base at J, leaving 5 bases unmatched. CDR3 size: 17 residues. For the CDR3, the DNA is TGTGCCAGCAGCACCGGGACTAGCGGGGGGCCCCAAGAGACCCAGTACTTC. This codes for CASSTGTSGGPQETQYF.

This clonotype was counted at least ten times. Relative to the germline gene, one junction end is altered; a read error may explain this. The CDR3 protein is CASSSIDTQYF. CDR3 coding DNA: TGTGCCAGCAGTTCAATTGATACGCAGTATTTT. The genes are TRBV5-1 and TRBJ2-3; D uncertain. CDR1 is SGHRS, CDR2 YFSETQ, per germline. CDR3 length equals 11 residues. Full variable domain (rest looked up from reference TRBV5-1 and TRBJ2-3): KAGVTQTPRYLIKTRGQQVTLSCSPISGHRSVSWYQQTPGQGLQFLFEYFSETQRNKGNFPGRFSGRQFSNSRSEMNVSTLELGDSALYLCASSSIDTQYFGPGTRLTVL.

This chain links TRBV20-1 with TRBJ1-6; D is possibly TRBD1 (5 bases). Between the trimmed V and J ends, which lost 2 bases and 0 bases, there was a span of 11 bases. The CDR3 consists of 16 residues. Germline CDR1 is DFQATT and CDR2 is SNEGSKA (reference sequence). CDR3 sequence (DNA): TGCAGTGCTAGACAGCGACAGAGCTCCTATAATTCACCCCTCCACTTT. Protein: CSARQRQSSYNSPLHF.

In the case of this clonotype: This is likely a read error, given that the CDR3 carries no conserved phenylalanine or tryptophan at its end. This rearrangement joins TRBV20-1 to TRBJ2-5; D ambiguous. The CDR3 extends over 13 amino acids. Germline loops: CDR1 DFQATT, CDR2 SNEGSKA (reference sequence). V was cut by 4 bases and J by 0 bases, with 9 bases left in between. The CDR3 nucleotides are TGCAGTGCTACTGGTCCAGACCAAGAGACCCAGTACCTC. Protein: CSATGPDQETQYL.

Regarding this clonotype: A read error may be the cause here, since a much bigger clone is one base away. CDR3 amino acids: CASSRKGPLPHTGEYF. CDR3 nucleotide sequence: TGTGCCAGCAGCCGGAAGGGGCCGCTGCCCCACACCGGGGAGTACTTC. V and J are TRBV6-2 or TRBV6-3 and TRBJ2-7; D may match TRBD1 or TRBD2 (5 bases each). This CDR3 is built from 16 residues. Looked up from germline, CDR1 is MNHEY and CDR2 is SVGEGT. Trimming removed 6 bases from V and 11 bases from J, with 29 bases in between.

V gene TRBV5-1 combines with J gene TRBJ1-5; D not resolved. The CDR3 has 15 residues. CDR1 and CDR2 from the germline V gene are SGHRS and YFSETQ. Trimming removed 0 bases from V and 1 base from J, with 8 bases in between. DNA for the CDR3: TGCGCCAGCAGCTTGGGAGGGTTCAGCAATCAGCCCCAGCATTTT. The encoded protein is CASSLGGFSNQPQHF.

This clonotype was counted at least ten times. The V call is TRBV28, the J call TRBJ2-1; D possibly corresponds to TRBD2 (6 bases). V was cut by 5 bases and J by 0 bases, with 11 bases left in between. The germline CDR1 and CDR2 sequences are MDHEN and SYDVKM. CDR3 length equals 15 residues. The CDR3 nucleotides read TGTGCCAGCAGTCGGAGGGACGGCTCCTACAATGAGCAGTTCTTC. It encodes CASSRRDGSYNEQFF.

The V and J genes are TRBV29-1 and TRBJ1-2, with no clear D. Trimming removed 7 bases from V and 4 bases from J, with 16 bases in between. This CDR3 has 13 residues. The germline V gene encodes CDR1 SQVTM and CDR2 ANQGSEA. CDR3 DNA: TGCAGCGCCCGGCGGGGAAGTTCCTATGGCTACACCTTC. It specifies CSARRGSSYGYTF.

In its sample, this clonotype was seen a few times. For the CDR3, the DNA is TGCAGTGCCACCGGGACTAGCGGGCCTTACAATGAGCAGTTCTTC. Protein sequence: CSATGTSGPYNEQFF. V gene TRBV20-1 combines with J gene TRBJ2-1; 12 positions agree with TRBD2. CDR3 length: 15 amino acids. With V trimmed by 6 bases and J by 4 bases, 7 bases remained unmatched. From germline, CDR1 is DFQATT and CDR2 SNEGSKA (reference sequence).

This clonotype was detected ten times or more. The chain carries TRBV6-5 and TRBJ2-5, with D tentatively TRBD2 (6 bases). The CDR3 loop spans 14 amino acids. V was trimmed by 4 bases and J by 9 bases, leaving 18 bases between them. Germline values: CDR1 MNHEY, CDR2 SVGAGI. DNA of the CDR3: TGTGCCAGCAGTTCGCGTCGCCTCCCGGGGGCCCAGTACTTC. Residues: CASSSRRLPGAQYF.

The chain recombines TRBV7-9 with TRBJ2-7, with 9 nucleotides matching TRBD2. The CDR3 covers 15 residues. From germline, CDR1 is SEHNR and CDR2 FQNEAQ (reference sequence). V shed 3 bases and J 6 bases; nucleotides not matched to a gene: 9. The CDR3 region is CASSFGSSGTCEQYF. DNA of the CDR3: TGTGCCAGCAGCTTTGGGTCTAGCGGGACCTGCGAGCAGTACTTC.

The sample holds many counts of this clonotype. The chain carries TRBV25-1 and TRBJ2-7, with D perhaps TRBD1 (6 bases). The CDR3 length is 14 residues. The germline CDR1 and CDR2 sequences are MGHDK and SYGVNS. The germline V and J ends were trimmed by 5 bases and 0 bases, with 11 bases remaining between them. This CDR3 reads CASSLQQGSYEQYF. For the CDR3, the DNA is TGTGCCAGCAGTCTTCAACAGGGCTCCTACGAGCAGTACTTC.